This is a list of T cell receptor beta chains from one sample in a study of Ad26.COV2.S vaccination and SARS-CoV-2 variants. Clones were read by immunoSEQ multiplex PCR, and TCRdb kept only the in-frame ones, dropping some. Of around 7,000 clones in the sample, less than 90% are singletons; the top ten hold 29%. The sample in question was peripheral blood, obtained after recovery from COVID-19. The receptors shown here come from a human donor who had recovered from COVID-19. Both conserved end residues are part of each CDR3. Fields, in order: V gene, J gene, CDR3 protein.

TRBV28,TRBJ2-3,CASSLAITDTQYF
TRBV7-2,TRBJ2-5,CASTVRGEETQYF
TRBV19,TRBJ1-5,CASSITLRGRFEPQHF
TRBV4-2,TRBJ1-5,CASSHGPGQPQHF
TRBV12-3/TRBV12-4,TRBJ2-4,CASSLDRENIQYF
TRBV19,TRBJ2-1,CASSPGELAWVPKEQFF
TRBV7-2,TRBJ2-2,CASSGGPTGELFF
TRBV21-1,TRBJ2-1,CASVRDYNEQFF
TRBV4-3,TRBJ1-5,CASSQWTGFNQPQHF
TRBV18,TRBJ1-1,CASSPTGRNTEAFF
TRBV27,TRBJ2-7,CASSRLAGGPRRTHEQYF
TRBV7-2,TRBJ1-6,CASRPKTGGNNSPLHF
TRBV2,TRBJ2-5,CASSERGGSQETQYF
TRBV7-2,TRBJ2-7,CASSLEGQTSYEQYF
TRBV11-2,TRBJ2-1,CASSLRGNSPSYNEQFF
TRBV6-6,TRBJ2-7,CASSQKGSGVSYEQYF
TRBV7-2,TRBJ2-5,CASSLSLFGETQYF
TRBV5-4,TRBJ2-1,CASSSSGYEQFF
TRBV28,TRBJ1-4,CASSLVVGREKLFF
TRBV19,TRBJ2-1,CASSIMTGAGPYNEQFF
TRBV29-1,TRBJ2-7,CSVQKGLNYEQYF
TRBV5-1,TRBJ2-1,CASSFSGGSYNEQFF
TRBV19,TRBJ1-6,CASSLRQSSYNSPLHF
TRBV19,TRBJ2-5,CASSIDRRTSGSLVQETQYF
TRBV18,TRBJ1-5,CASSRQGSNQPQHF
TRBV5-1,TRBJ2-1,CASSLPGGLNEQFF
TRBV7-2,TRBJ2-2,CASSPGSYPGELFF
TRBV18,TRBJ1-4,CASSPQGFEKLFF
TRBV4-3,TRBJ1-5,CASSQDTGGRGNQPQHF
TRBV2,TRBJ2-5,CASRATSGGGGTQYF
TRBV15,TRBJ2-1,CATSSSGGRNEQFF
TRBV4-1,TRBJ2-7,CASSQDPRGAYEQYF
TRBV5-4,TRBJ2-7,CASSPLAGASYEQYF
TRBV15,TRBJ2-1,CATSRARSGGYNEQFF
TRBV11-2,TRBJ2-5,CASSAQGRETQYF
TRBV5-8,TRBJ1-1,CASSPYNTEAFF
TRBV5-1,TRBJ2-7,CASSLRGTGASTGAYEQYF
TRBV5-4,TRBJ2-1,CASRGGGQSSYNEQFF
TRBV10-2,TRBJ1-1,CASRQLNTEAFF
TRBV29-1,TRBJ2-3,CSVEDLAGTDTQYF
TRBV3-1/TRBV3-2,TRBJ2-1,CASSRKTGPHSYNEQFF
TRBV24-1,TRBJ2-3,CATSDPRGGLGDTQYF
TRBV7-2,TRBJ2-5,CASSSSGQWETQYF